This T cell receptor beta chain derives from a study of tissue T cells after allogeneic stem cell transplantation. The study's findings and limits: Alloreactivity or antigen specificity of tissue TCRs was not determined; some clones might be host cells. Anatomically similar tissues had similar TCR repertoires within each patient. Only a limited share of tissue TCRs appeared in blood or spleen.

Notes on this clone: Antigen: not known. Genes and germline come from the mouse. Coverage ceases 1 residue before the CDR3 finishes, and the germline J gene fills in the end.

Data came from immunoSEQ multiplex PCR; TCRdb stores just in-frame clones and leaves some out. The data show approximately 45,000 clones, around 70% seen once. The J segment lost 2 bases and the V segment lost 5 bases, leaving 0 bases of the junction unmatched. Germline loops: CDR1 NNHDY, CDR2 SYVADS. The CDR3 length is 13 residues. The V call is TRBV13-3, the J call TRBJ2-5; 9 nucleotides match TRBD2. The sequence came from a pool of C57BL/6 mice in good health. Sequencing input: sorted cells pooled from one or two spleens. The CDR3: CASRDWGQDTQYF. The part of the CDR3 DNA that was read is TGTGCCAGCAGGGACTGGGGCCAAGACACCCAGTAC.